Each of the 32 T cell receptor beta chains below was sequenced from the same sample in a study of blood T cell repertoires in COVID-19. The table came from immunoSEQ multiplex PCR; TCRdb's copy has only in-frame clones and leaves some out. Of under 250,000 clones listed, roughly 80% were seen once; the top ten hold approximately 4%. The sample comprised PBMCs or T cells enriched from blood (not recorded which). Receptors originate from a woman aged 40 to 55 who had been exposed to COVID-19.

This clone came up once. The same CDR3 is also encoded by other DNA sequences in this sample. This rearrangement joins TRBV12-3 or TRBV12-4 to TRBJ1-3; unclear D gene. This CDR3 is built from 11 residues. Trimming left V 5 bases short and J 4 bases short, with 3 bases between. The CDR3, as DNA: TGTGCCAGCAGTCTCGGAAACACCATATATTTT. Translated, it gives CASSLGNTIYF.

CDR3 nucleotide sequence: TGTGCCAGCAGTTTAACAGGGGCCTACAATGAGCAGTTCTTC. The encoded protein is CASSLTGAYNEQFF. The genes are TRBV27 and TRBJ2-1; 7 bases map to TRBD1. The length of the CDR3 is 14 residues. CDR1 and CDR2 (germline): MNHEY, SMNVEV (reference sequence). The trim removed 2 bases at V and 2 bases at J, leaving 0 bases unmatched.

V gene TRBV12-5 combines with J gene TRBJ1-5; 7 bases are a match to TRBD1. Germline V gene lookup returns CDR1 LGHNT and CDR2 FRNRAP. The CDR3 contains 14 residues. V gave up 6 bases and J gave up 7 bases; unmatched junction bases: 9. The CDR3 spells CASGSGQSGQPQHF. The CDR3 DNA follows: TGTGCTAGTGGCTCGGGACAGTCGGGACAGCCCCAGCATTTT. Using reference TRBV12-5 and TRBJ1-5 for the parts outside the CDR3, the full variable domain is DARVTQTPRHKVTEMGQEVTMRCQPILGHNTVFWYRQTMMQGLELLAYFRNRAPLDDSGMPKDRFSAEMPDATLATLKIQPSEPRDSAVYFCASGSGQSGQPQHFGDGTRLSIL.

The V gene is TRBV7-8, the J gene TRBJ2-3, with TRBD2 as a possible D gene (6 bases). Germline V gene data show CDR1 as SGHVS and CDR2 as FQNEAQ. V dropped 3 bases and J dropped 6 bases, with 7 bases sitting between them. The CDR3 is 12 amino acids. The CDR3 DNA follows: TGTGCCAGCAGCTTCAGCGGGGATACGCAGTATTTT. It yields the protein CASSFSGDTQYF.

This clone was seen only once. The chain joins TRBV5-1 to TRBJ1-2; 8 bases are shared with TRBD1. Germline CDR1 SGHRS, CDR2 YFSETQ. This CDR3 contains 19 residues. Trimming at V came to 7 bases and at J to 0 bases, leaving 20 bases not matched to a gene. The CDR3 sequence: CASWEGDRSYVTANYGYTF. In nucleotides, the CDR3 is TGCGCCAGCTGGGAGGGGGACAGGAGTTATGTGACCGCTAACTATGGCTACACCTTC. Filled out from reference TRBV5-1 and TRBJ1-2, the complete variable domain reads KAGVTQTPRYLIKTRGQQVTLSCSPISGHRSVSWYQQTPGQGLQFLFEYFSETQRNKGNFPGRFSGRQFSNSRSEMNVSTLELGDSALYLCASWEGDRSYVTANYGYTFGSGTRLTVV.

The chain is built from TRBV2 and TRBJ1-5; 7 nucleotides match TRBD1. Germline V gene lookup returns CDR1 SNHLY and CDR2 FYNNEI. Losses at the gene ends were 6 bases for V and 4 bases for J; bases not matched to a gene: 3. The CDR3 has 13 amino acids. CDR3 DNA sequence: TGTGCCAGCAGCCGGGACAGAAATCAGCCCCAGCATTTT. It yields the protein CASSRDRNQPQHF.

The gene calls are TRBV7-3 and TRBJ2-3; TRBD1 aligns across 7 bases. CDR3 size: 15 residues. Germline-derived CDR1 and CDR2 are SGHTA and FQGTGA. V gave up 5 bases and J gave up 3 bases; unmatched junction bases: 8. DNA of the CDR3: TGTGCCAGCAGCGTCAGGGGGTGGGAGACAGATACGCAGTATTTT. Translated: CASSVRGWETDTQYF.

CDR3 nucleotide sequence: TGTGCCAGCAGCTGGACAGGGACTGAAGCTTTCTTT. The encoded protein is CASSWTGTEAFF. The chain combines TRBV5-6 with TRBJ1-1, with TRBD1 identical over 8 bases. V shed 3 bases, J shed 5 bases, and the junction held 0 bases outside the gene matches. CDR3 length: 12 amino acids. The V gene's germline CDR1 is SGHDT and CDR2 YYEEEE.

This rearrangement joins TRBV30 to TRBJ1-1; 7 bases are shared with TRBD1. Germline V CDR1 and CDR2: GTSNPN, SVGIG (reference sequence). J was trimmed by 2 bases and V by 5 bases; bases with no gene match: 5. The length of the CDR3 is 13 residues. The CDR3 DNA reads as TGTGCCTGGGGGGGGACAGCTAACACTGAAGCTTTCTTT. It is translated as CAWGGTANTEAFF. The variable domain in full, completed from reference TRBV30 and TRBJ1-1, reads SQTIHQWPATLVQPVGSPLSLECTVEGTSNPNLYWYRQAAGRGLQLLFYSVGIGQISSEVPQNLSASRPQDRQFILSSKKLLLSDSGFYLCAWGGTANTEAFFGQGTRLTVV.

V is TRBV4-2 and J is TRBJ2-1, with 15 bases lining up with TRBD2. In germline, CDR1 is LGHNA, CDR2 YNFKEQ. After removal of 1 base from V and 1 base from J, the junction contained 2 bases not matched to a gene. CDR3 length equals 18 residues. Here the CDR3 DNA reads TGTGCCAGCAGCCAAGGGACTAGCGGGGGGGCGTCCTACAATGAGCAGTTCTTC. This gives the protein CASSQGTSGGASYNEQFF.

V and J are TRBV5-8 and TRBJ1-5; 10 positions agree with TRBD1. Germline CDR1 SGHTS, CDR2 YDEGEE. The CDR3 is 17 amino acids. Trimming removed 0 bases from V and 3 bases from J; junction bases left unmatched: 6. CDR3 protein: CASSLALTGGPNQPQHF. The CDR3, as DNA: TGTGCCAGCAGCTTGGCCTTGACAGGGGGCCCCAATCAGCCCCAGCATTTT.

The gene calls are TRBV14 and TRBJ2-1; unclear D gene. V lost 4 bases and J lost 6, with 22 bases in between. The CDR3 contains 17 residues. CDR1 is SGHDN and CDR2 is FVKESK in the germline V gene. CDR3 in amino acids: CASSPSLGSRELNEQFF. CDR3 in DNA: TGTGCCAGCAGCCCTAGTCTTGGTAGCAGAGAACTCAATGAGCAGTTCTTC.

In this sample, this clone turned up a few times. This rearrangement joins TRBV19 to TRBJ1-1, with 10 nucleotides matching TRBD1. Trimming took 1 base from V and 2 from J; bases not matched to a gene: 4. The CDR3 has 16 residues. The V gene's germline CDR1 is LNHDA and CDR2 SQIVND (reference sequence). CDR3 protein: CASSIGTGGENTEAFF. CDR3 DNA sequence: TGTGCCAGTAGTATAGGGACAGGGGGGGAAAACACTGAAGCTTTCTTT.

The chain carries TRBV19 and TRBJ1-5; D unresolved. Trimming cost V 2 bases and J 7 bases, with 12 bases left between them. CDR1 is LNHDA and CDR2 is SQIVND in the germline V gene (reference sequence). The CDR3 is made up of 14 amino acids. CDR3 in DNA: TGTGCCAGTAGTATATGGGCAGGCGAGCAGCCCCAGCATTTT. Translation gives CASSIWAGEQPQHF. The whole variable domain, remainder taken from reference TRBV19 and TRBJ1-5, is DGGITQSPKYLFRKEGQNVTLSCEQNLNHDAMYWYRQDPGQGLRLIYYSQIVNDFQKGDIAEGYSVSREKKESFPLTVTSAQKNPTAFYLCASSIWAGEQPQHFGDGTRLSIL.

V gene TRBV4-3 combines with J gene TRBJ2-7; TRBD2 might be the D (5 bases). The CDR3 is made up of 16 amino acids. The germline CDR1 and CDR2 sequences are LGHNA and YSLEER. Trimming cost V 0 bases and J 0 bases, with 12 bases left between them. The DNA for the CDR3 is TGCGCCAGCAGCCAAGATAGGAGGCCAGTCTCCTACGAGCAGTACTTC. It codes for CASSQDRRPVSYEQYF.

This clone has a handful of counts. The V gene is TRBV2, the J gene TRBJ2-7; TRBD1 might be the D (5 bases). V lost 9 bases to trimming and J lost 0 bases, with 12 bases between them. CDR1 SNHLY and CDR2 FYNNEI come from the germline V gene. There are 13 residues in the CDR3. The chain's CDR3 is CASRQSSSYEQYF. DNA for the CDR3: TGTGCCAGTCGACAGTCGAGCTCCTACGAGCAGTACTTC.

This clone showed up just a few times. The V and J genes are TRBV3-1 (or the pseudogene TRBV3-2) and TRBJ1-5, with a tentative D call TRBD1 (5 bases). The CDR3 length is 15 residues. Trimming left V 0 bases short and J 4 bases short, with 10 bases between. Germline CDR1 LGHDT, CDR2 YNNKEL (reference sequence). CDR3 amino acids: CASSQEIGGNQPQHF. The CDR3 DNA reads TGTGCCAGCAGCCAAGAGATCGGGGGAAATCAGCCCCAGCATTTT.

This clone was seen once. The CDR3 region is CASSFGRGDYGYTF. The DNA for the CDR3 is TGTGCCAGCAGTTTTGGCAGGGGGGACTATGGCTACACCTTC. The rearrangement links TRBV27 to TRBJ1-2, with 7 bases lining up with TRBD1. Trimming cost V 3 bases and J 3 bases; bases outside gene matches: 4. The CDR3 has 14 amino acids. Germline loops: CDR1 MNHEY, CDR2 SMNVEV (reference sequence).

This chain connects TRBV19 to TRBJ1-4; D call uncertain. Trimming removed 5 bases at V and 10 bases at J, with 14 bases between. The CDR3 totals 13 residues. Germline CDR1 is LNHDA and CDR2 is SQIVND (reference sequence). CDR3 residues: CASSGGQEGKLFF. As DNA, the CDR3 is TGTGCCAGTAGTGGAGGCCAGGAGGGAAAACTGTTTTTT.

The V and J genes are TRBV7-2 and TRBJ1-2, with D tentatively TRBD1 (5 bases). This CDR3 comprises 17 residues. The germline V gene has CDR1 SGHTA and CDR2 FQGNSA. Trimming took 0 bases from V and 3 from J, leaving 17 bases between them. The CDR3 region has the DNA TGTGCCAGCAGCTTAGCGCGGGAACCCTCGGGGGACTATGGCTACACCTTC. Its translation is CASSLAREPSGDYGYTF.

The CDR3 bases are TGTGCCAGCAGTTTAGTTACGGGAGCGGACACCGGGGAGCTGTTTTTT. It encodes CASSLVTGADTGELFF. The chain couples TRBV28 to TRBJ2-2, with D possibly TRBD2 on 6 matching bases. Germline V CDR1 and CDR2: MDHEN, SYDVKM. The CDR3 length is 16 residues. V gave up 2 bases and J gave up 3 bases, with 13 bases separating them.

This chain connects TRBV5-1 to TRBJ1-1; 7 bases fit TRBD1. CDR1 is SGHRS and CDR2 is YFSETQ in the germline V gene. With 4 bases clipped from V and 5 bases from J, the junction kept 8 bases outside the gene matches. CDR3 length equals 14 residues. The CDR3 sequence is CASSRGTEGTEAFF. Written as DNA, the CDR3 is TGCGCCAGCAGCCGAGGGACAGAAGGAACTGAAGCTTTCTTT.

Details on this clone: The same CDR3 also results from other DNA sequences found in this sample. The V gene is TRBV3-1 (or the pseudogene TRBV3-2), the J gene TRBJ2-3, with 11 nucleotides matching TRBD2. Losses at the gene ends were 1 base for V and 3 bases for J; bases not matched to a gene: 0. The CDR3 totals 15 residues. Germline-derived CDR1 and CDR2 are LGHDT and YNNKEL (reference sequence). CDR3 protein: CASSQGLAGTDTQYF. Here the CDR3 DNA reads TGTGCCAGCAGCCAAGGACTAGCGGGGACAGATACGCAGTATTTT.

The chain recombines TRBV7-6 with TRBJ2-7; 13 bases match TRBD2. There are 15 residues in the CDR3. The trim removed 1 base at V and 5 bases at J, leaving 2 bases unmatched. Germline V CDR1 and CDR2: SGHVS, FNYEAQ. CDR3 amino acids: CASSLGTSGGHEQYF. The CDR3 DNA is TGTGCCAGCAGCTTAGGGACTAGCGGGGGCCACGAGCAGTACTTC.

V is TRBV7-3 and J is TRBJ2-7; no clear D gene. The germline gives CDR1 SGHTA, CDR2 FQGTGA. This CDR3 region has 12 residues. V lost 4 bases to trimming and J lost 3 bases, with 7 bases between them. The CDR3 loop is CASSSVDYEQYF. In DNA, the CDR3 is TGTGCCAGCAGCTCTGTAGACTACGAGCAGTACTTC.

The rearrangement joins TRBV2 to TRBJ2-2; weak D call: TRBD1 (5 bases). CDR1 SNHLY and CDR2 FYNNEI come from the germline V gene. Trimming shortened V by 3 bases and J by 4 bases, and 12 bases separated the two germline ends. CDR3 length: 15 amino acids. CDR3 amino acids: CASSDSGRSTGELFF. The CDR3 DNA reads TGTGCCAGCAGTGACTCAGGGCGCAGCACCGGGGAGCTGTTTTTT.

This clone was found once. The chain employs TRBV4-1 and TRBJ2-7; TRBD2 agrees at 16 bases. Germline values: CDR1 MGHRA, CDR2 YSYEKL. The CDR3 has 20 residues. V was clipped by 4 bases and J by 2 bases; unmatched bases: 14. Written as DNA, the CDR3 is TGCGCCAGCAGCCGGCCGGCCGGGACTAGCGGGGGGGCCTTAGCCTACGAGCAGTACTTC. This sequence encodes CASSRPAGTSGGALAYEQYF.

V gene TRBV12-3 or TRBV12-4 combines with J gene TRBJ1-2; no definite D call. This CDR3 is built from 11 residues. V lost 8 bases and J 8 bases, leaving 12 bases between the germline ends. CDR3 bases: TGTGCCAGCGGTCCCTGGGAGGGCTACACCTTC. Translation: CASGPWEGYTF.

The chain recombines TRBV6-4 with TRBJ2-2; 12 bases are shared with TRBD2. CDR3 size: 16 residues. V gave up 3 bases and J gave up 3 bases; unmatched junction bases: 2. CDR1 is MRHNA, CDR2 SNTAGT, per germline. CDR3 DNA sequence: TGTGCCAGCAGTGAGACTAGCGGGGGCCACACCGGGGAGCTGTTTTTT. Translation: CASSETSGGHTGELFF.

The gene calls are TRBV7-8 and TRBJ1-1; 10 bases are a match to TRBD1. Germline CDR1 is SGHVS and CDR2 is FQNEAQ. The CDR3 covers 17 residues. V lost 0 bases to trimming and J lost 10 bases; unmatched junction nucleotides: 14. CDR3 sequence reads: CASSLAFRDRGGSGAFF. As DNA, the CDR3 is TGTGCCAGCAGCTTAGCGTTTAGGGACAGGGGCGGAAGTGGAGCTTTCTTT. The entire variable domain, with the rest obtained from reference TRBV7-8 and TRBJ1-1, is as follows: GAGVSQSPRYKVAKRGQDVALRCDPISGHVSLFWYQQALGQGPEFLTYFQNEAQLDKSGLPSDRFFAERPEGSVSTLKIQRTQQEDSAVYLCASSLAFRDRGGSGAFFGQGTRLTVV.

CDR3 coding DNA: TGTGCCAGCAGCACCGGACTAGGACACGAGCAGTACTTC. Its protein is CASSTGLGHEQYF. The V gene is TRBV9, the J gene TRBJ2-7, with TRBD2 matching over 7 bases. Germline V gives CDR1 SGDLS, CDR2 YYNGEE. The V and J ends lost 4 bases and 5 bases, in that order; junction bases with no gene match: 6. The CDR3 consists of 13 residues.

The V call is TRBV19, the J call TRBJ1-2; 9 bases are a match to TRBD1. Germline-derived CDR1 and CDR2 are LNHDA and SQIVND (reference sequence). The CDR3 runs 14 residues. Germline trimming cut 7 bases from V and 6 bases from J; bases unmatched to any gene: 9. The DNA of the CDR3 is TGTGCCAGTACATTTACAGGGGGCATGGATGGCTACACCTTC. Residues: CASTFTGGMDGYTF.